The T cell receptor (beta chain) described here comes from a study of identical twins. The CDR3 consists of 15 residues. The germline V and J ends were trimmed by 1 base and 6 bases, with 14 bases remaining between them. Germline V CDR1 and CDR2: SGHNT, YENEEA. Via MiXCR, TCRdb re-called the 5' RACE reads, giving one row per CDR3 protein. The table lists 690,000 or so distinct CDR3 sequences, 5.5% to 6.5% of them singletons. The receptor was derived from a man younger than 35 in good health. This rearrangement joins TRBV11-3 to TRBJ2-3, with D uncertain. Sequences were obtained from naive T cells sorted from blood. The CDR3 here is CASSLAALLDDTQYF. The CDR3, as DNA: TGTGCCAGCAGCTTAGCCGCTTTGCTTGATGATACGCAGTATTTT.